This TCR beta chain is drawn from a study of blood T cell repertoires in COVID-19. For the study at large: T cells, B-cell-depleted T cells, or PBMCs provided the cDNA or gDNA that served as material.

Sequencing was performed with immunoSEQ multiplex PCR; in TCRdb, only in-frame clones are kept and a portion is missing. The table records some 78,000 clones, about 92% of them present only once. Germline V lookup: CDR1 SGHTA, CDR2 FQGNSA. CDR3 length equals 16 residues. V lost 4 bases, J lost 14 bases, and 18 bases stayed unmatched. This rearrangement joins TRBV7-2 to TRBJ2-3, with 10 bases lining up with TRBD2. The sequenced sample consisted of peripheral blood. The sequence was collected from a woman aged 50 to 60 in a cohort sampled during active COVID-19. In DNA, the CDR3 is TGTGCCAGCAGCTCAAGCTTAACGCTAGCGGGAGCCTTGCGGTATTTT. Its translation is CASSSSLTLAGALRYF.